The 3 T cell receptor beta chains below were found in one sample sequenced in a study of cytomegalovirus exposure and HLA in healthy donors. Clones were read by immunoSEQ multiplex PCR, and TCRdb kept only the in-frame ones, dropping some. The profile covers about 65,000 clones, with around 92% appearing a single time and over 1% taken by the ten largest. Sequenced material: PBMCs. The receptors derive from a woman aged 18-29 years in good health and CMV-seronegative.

CDR3 DNA sequence: TGTGCCAGCGTACAGGGCAGCTATGGCTACACCTTC. Its translation: CASVQGSYGYTF. The chain has TRBV28 and TRBJ1-2, with D perhaps TRBD1 (6 bases). Germline V CDR1 and CDR2: MDHEN, SYDVKM. CDR3 length: 12 residues. V lost 8 bases, J lost 4 bases, and 11 bases lay in between.

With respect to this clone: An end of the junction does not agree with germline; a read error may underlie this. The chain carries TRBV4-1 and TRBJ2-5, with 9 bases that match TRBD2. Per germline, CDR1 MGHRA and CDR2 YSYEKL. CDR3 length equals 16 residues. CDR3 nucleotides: TGCGCAAGCAGCCAGTCCCGCGGGGGGGGTCAAGAGACCCAGTACTTC. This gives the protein CASSQSRGGGQETQYF.

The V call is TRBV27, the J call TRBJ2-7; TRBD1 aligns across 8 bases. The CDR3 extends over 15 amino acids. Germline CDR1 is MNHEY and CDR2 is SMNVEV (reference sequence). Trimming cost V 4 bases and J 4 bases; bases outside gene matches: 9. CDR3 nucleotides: TGTGCCAGCAGTTCCTCTTTAGGGACAGGTTACGAGCAGTACTTC. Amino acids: CASSSSLGTGYEQYF.